Following are 28 T cell receptor beta chains from one sample sequenced in a study of T cell repertoires in cytomegalovirus infection. No antigen has been identified for these receptors. MiXCR, run by TCRdb on the reads, gives a single entry per CDR3 protein. The sample has about 51,000 distinct CDR3 sequences, more than 15% seen once. The material was CD8+ T cells from cultured PBMCs, obtained from culture after CMV antigen stimulation. These TCRs come from a human donor in good health (CMV status not recorded). Some clones in this sample may be carry-over from other donors' samples.

This clonotype was found many times. The rearrangement uses TRBV6-5 and TRBJ1-1, with 9 nucleotides matching TRBD1. There are 14 residues in the CDR3. V dropped 2 bases and J dropped 7; count of bases not matched to a gene: 5. Germline CDR1 reads MNHEY; CDR2 reads SVGAGI. CDR3 sequence (DNA): TGTGCCAGCAGTTACACAGACAGGGGGGTTGAAGCTTTCTTT. It codes for CASSYTDRGVEAFF.

This clonotype has more than one count but fewer than ten. The chain uses TRBV5-5 and TRBJ2-1; 7 nucleotides line up with TRBD1. This CDR3 contains 15 residues. CDR1 and CDR2 from the germline V gene are SGHKS and YYEKEE (reference sequence). The V segment lost 0 bases and the J segment 4 bases; nucleotides outside the gene matches: 4. Here the CDR3 DNA reads TGTGCCAGCAGCTTGGGGGGACAGATATACAATGAGCAGTTCTTC. Translation gives CASSLGGQIYNEQFF. Full variable domain (rest looked up from reference TRBV5-5 and TRBJ2-1): DAGVTQSPTHLIKTRGQQVTLRCSPISGHKSVSWYQQVLGQGPQFIFQYYEKEERGRGNFPDRFSARQFPNYSSELNVNALLLGDSALYLCASSLGGQIYNEQFFGPGTRLTVL.

This clonotype was recorded many times. The chain carries TRBV9 and TRBJ2-3; the D is unclear. Germline CDR1 SGDLS, CDR2 YYNGEE. The CDR3 runs 15 residues. The V end was cut by 4 bases, the J end by 0 bases, with 12 bases between. The CDR3 DNA reads as TGTGCCAGCAGCCCCCGGCGTACTAGCACAGATACGCAGTATTTT. Protein sequence: CASSPRRTSTDTQYF.

This clonotype was seen a few times. One end of the junction fails to match germline, which may point to a read error. The chain uses TRBV27 and TRBJ2-4, with 10 bases that match TRBD2. The germline V gene has CDR1 MNHEY and CDR2 SMNVEV (reference sequence). This CDR3 is built from 16 residues. CDR3 in amino acids: CASSLSSGGARNIQYF. DNA for the CDR3: TGTGCCAGCAGTTTGTCCAGCGGGGGGGCCAGAAACATTCAGTACTTC.

This clonotype appeared a few times. V gene TRBV7-9 combines with J gene TRBJ2-5, with D possibly TRBD1 on 6 matching bases. CDR3 length: 14 amino acids. V lost 3 bases, J lost 2 bases, and 10 bases lay in between. Germline CDR1 and CDR2: SEHNR and FQNEAQ (reference sequence). The CDR3 bases are TGTGCCAGCAGCTTTCCGACAGGACAAGAGACCCAGTACTTC. This codes for CASSFPTGQETQYF.

Many counts were recorded for this clonotype. The rearrangement joins TRBV3-1 to TRBJ1-2; D is perhaps TRBD1 (6 bases). This CDR3 comprises 16 residues. From germline, CDR1 is LGHDT and CDR2 YNNKEL (reference sequence). Between the trimmed V and J ends, which lost 0 bases and 2 bases, there was a span of 13 bases. The CDR3, as DNA: TGTGCCAGCAGCCAAGATAGGGGACACTCAAACTATGGCTACACCTTC. Its translation is CASSQDRGHSNYGYTF.

DNA of the CDR3: TGTGCCAGCAGCACAGGACAGGGTAATCAGCCCCAGCATTTT. Protein product: CASSTGQGNQPQHF. The chain uses TRBV7-9 and TRBJ1-5, with TRBD1 matching 8 bases. Germline V gives CDR1 SEHNR, CDR2 FQNEAQ (reference sequence). This CDR3 has 14 amino acids. J was trimmed by 4 bases and V by 5 bases; bases with no gene match: 4.

This clonotype turned up a few times. The rearrangement links TRBV7-2 to TRBJ2-3, with 7 bases that match TRBD1. The CDR3 contains 16 residues. Losses at the gene ends were 4 bases for V and 2 bases for J; bases not matched to a gene: 9. The V gene's germline CDR1 is SGHTA and CDR2 FQGNSA. This CDR3 is CASSSRGLVNTDTQYF. In DNA, the CDR3 is TGTGCCAGCAGCTCGAGGGGGCTAGTGAACACAGATACGCAGTATTTT. The full variable domain, completed using reference TRBV7-2 and TRBJ2-3, is GAGVSQSPSNKVTEKGKDVELRCDPISGHTALYWYRQSLGQGLEFLIYFQGNSAPDKSGLPSDRFSAERTGGSVSTLTIQRTQQEDSAVYLCASSSRGLVNTDTQYFGPGTRLTVL.

This clonotype was seen ten or more times. The chain uses TRBV7-8 and TRBJ2-3; tentatively, D is TRBD2 (6 bases). The CDR3 consists of 16 residues. The V gene's germline CDR1 is SGHVS and CDR2 FQNEAQ. Trimming took 1 base from V and 2 from J, leaving 13 bases between them. The CDR3: CASSLEGRSATDTQYF. CDR3 nucleotide sequence: TGTGCCAGCAGCTTAGAAGGGAGGTCGGCCACAGATACGCAGTATTTT.

V and J are TRBV12-5 and TRBJ2-5, with D hard to call. CDR1 and CDR2 from the germline V gene are LGHNT and FRNRAP. The V and J ends lost 3 bases and 5 bases respectively, with 10 bases between them. This CDR3 has 13 amino acids. CDR3 sequence: CASGLELRETQYF. In DNA form, the CDR3 reads TGTGCTAGTGGTTTAGAACTGCGGGAGACCCAGTACTTC.

This clonotype occurred many times. It is unclear where the CDR3 begins or ends on the DNA, so no DNA is shown, and the CDR3 is as TCRdb lists it. The chain carries TRBV10-3 and TRBJ2-3; no DNA check was done on the table's D call, TRBD1. With termini counted, the CDR3 has 14 amino acids. Germline V gene sequence: CDR1 ENHRY, CDR2 SYGVKD. The CDR3 spells CAISVSGQADTQYF.

This chain uses TRBV7-2 with TRBJ2-7; D gene unclear. V lost 5 bases and J 3 bases, leaving 17 bases between the germline ends. The CDR3 runs to 15 residues. Looked up from germline, CDR1 is SGHTA and CDR2 is FQGNSA. The CDR3 nucleotides read TGTGCCAGCAGCCGAAGGGTCACGGTCGGCTACGAGCAGTACTTC. Translated: CASSRRVTVGYEQYF.

This clonotype has a handful of counts. The junction differs from germline at one of its ends, possibly a read error. The rearrangement uses TRBV7-3 and TRBJ2-3; TRBD2 agrees at 10 bases. Germline CDR1 reads SGHTA; CDR2 reads FQGTGA. The CDR3 consists of 16 residues. The CDR3 is CVSYFLAGASTDTQYF. The CDR3 DNA follows: TGTGTCAGCTACTTTCTAGCGGGGGCCTCCACAGATACGCAGTATTTT.

This clonotype has a handful of counts. The genes are TRBV7-2 and TRBJ2-7; 13 bases are shared with TRBD2. The V segment lost 3 bases and the J segment 2 bases; nucleotides outside the gene matches: 1. The CDR3 is 15 residues long. The germline gives CDR1 SGHTA, CDR2 FQGNSA. The CDR3 protein is CASSFGTSGAYEQYF. In DNA form, the CDR3 reads TGTGCCAGCAGCTTTGGGACTAGCGGGGCCTACGAGCAGTACTTC.

The J gene is TRBJ1-1, the V gene TRBV28; D perhaps matches TRBD1 (5 bases). In germline, CDR1 is MDHEN, CDR2 SYDVKM. Trimming cost V 8 bases and J 3 bases, with 16 bases left between them. The CDR3 consists of 14 residues. In DNA form, the CDR3 reads TGTGCCAGCGCTGGGGAGGGGCAGTACACTGAAGCTTTCTTT. As protein: CASAGEGQYTEAFF.

The chain couples TRBV7-8 to TRBJ2-1; D gene ambiguous. The germline V gene has CDR1 SGHVS and CDR2 FQNEAQ. The CDR3 totals 15 residues. V lost 1 base to trimming and J lost 0 bases, with 7 bases between them. CDR3 coding DNA: TGTGCCAGCAGCTTAGGGGCGAGCTCCTACAATGAGCAGTTCTTC. Residues: CASSLGASSYNEQFF.

This chain links TRBV7-9 with TRBJ1-1; D is ambiguous. The ends were cut back, 7 bases at V and 8 bases at J, with 14 bases in the middle. The CDR3 is 12 residues long. Germline CDR1 SEHNR, CDR2 FQNEAQ (reference sequence). The CDR3 DNA follows: TGTGCCAGCACGGACCGCAGCGAGGAAGCTTTCTTT. It is translated as CASTDRSEEAFF. Full variable domain (remainder filled in from reference TRBV7-9 and TRBJ1-1): DTGVSQNPRHKITKRGQNVTFRCDPISEHNRLYWYRQTLGQGPEFLTYFQNEAQLEKSRLLSDRFSAERPKGSFSTLEIQRTEQGDSAMYLCASTDRSEEAFFGQGTRLTVV.

A few counts support this clonotype. The chain is built from TRBV7-6 and TRBJ2-3; no clear D. This CDR3 is built from 16 residues. The germline gives CDR1 SGHVS, CDR2 FNYEAQ. V lost 5 bases and J 3 bases, leaving 18 bases between the germline ends. The CDR3 protein is CASSPLGTAVTDTQYF. The CDR3 DNA sequence: TGTGCCAGCAGCCCCCTTGGCACGGCGGTAACAGATACGCAGTATTTT.

This chain uses TRBV11-2 with TRBJ2-1; no definite D call. This CDR3 is built from 14 residues. Germline V lookup: CDR1 SGHAT, CDR2 FQNNGV. Trimming removed 6 bases from V and 0 bases from J, with 9 bases in between. The CDR3: CASRPVSSYNEQFF. The CDR3 nucleotides are TGTGCCAGCAGGCCTGTTAGCTCCTACAATGAGCAGTTCTTC.

This clonotype was counted only a few times. V gene TRBV19 combines with J gene TRBJ2-1; D is perhaps TRBD1 or TRBD2 (5 bases each). The CDR3 runs 13 residues. The V gene lost 5 bases and the J gene lost 8 bases, with 13 bases spanning the gap. Germline V gene data show CDR1 as LNHDA and CDR2 as SQIVND (reference sequence). CDR3 nucleotide sequence: TGTGCCAGTAGTGGGACCCGTCGAGATGAGCAGTTCTTC. This translates into CASSGTRRDEQFF. The full variable domain, rest sourced from reference TRBV19 and TRBJ2-1, is DGGITQSPKYLFRKEGQNVTLSCEQNLNHDAMYWYRQDPGQGLRLIYYSQIVNDFQKGDIAEGYSVSREKKESFPLTVTSAQKNPTAFYLCASSGTRRDEQFFGPGTRLTVL.

This clonotype was picked up a small number of times. V usage is TRBV7-9 and J usage is TRBJ2-7; 7 bases match TRBD1. J gave up 3 bases and V 5 bases, and 10 bases lay outside the gene matches. CDR1 SEHNR and CDR2 FQNEAQ come from the germline V gene (reference sequence). The CDR3 has 15 residues. The CDR3 sequence: CASSDSGTAYYEQYF. In DNA form, the CDR3 reads TGTGCCAGCAGCGATTCCGGGACAGCATACTACGAGCAGTACTTC.

The chain carries TRBV7-2 and TRBJ2-3, with D perhaps matching TRBD1 or TRBD2 (5 bases each). Trimming shortened V by 5 bases and J by 4 bases, and 16 bases separated the two germline ends. Germline V lookup: CDR1 SGHTA, CDR2 FQGNSA. CDR3 length: 15 amino acids. This CDR3 is CASSRYLGTADTQYF. CDR3 sequence (DNA): TGTGCCAGCAGCCGATATCTAGGGACCGCAGATACGCAGTATTTT.

This clonotype was seen more than once but under ten times. The DNA of the CDR3 is TGCGCCAGCAGCCAAGAATCCGATTCTAGGGCGGACGAGCAGTACTTC. Translation: CASSQESDSRADEQYF. The rearrangement uses TRBV4-1 and TRBJ2-7; D gene ambiguous. V was trimmed by 0 bases and J by 5 bases, leaving 17 bases between them. Germline-derived CDR1 and CDR2 are MGHRA and YSYEKL. The CDR3 has 16 amino acids.

This rearrangement joins TRBV7-2 to TRBJ2-7; no firm D call. The CDR3 totals 14 residues. Trimming left V 3 bases short and J 4 bases short, with 13 bases between. In germline, CDR1 is SGHTA, CDR2 FQGNSA. CDR3 nucleotides: TGTGCCAGCAGCTTTTTAATCTCTCGGTACGAGCAGTACTTC. This codes for CASSFLISRYEQYF.

This clonotype was seen only a few times. This chain links TRBV2 with TRBJ2-1; no clear D. The CDR3 consists of 13 residues. V lost 3 bases and J lost 9, with 12 bases in between. CDR1 is SNHLY, CDR2 FYNNEI, per germline. The DNA for the CDR3 is TGTGCCAGCAGTGAGAGGAACTACGGTGAGCAGTTCTTC. Its translation: CASSERNYGEQFF.

The chain combines TRBV6-5 with TRBJ2-7; the match to TRBD1 covers 8 bases. Germline V lookup: CDR1 MNHEY, CDR2 SVGAGI. The CDR3 runs to 14 residues. J gave up 6 bases and V 5 bases, and 9 bases lay outside the gene matches. CDR3 loop: CASSHQGARSEQYF. The CDR3, as DNA: TGTGCCAGCAGTCACCAGGGGGCAAGGTCCGAGCAGTACTTC.

The rearrangement uses TRBV7-6 and TRBJ2-1; no definite D call. V lost 5 bases to trimming and J lost 0 bases, with 14 bases between them. Germline loops: CDR1 SGHVS, CDR2 FNYEAQ. The CDR3 runs to 16 residues. DNA for the CDR3: TGTGCCAGCAGCGTCAGGACGGGCAGCTCCTACAATGAGCAGTTCTTC. Protein product: CASSVRTGSSYNEQFF. The whole variable domain, remainder taken from reference TRBV7-6 and TRBJ2-1, is GAGVSQSPRYKVTKRGQDVALRCDPISGHVSLYWYRQALGQGPEFLTYFNYEAQQDKSGLPNDRFSAERPEGSISTLTIQRTEQRDSAMYRCASSVRTGSSYNEQFFGPGTRLTVL.

This clonotype appeared many times. The V and J genes are TRBV7-9 and TRBJ2-3; D is undetermined. CDR3 length: 14 residues. The ends were cut back, 5 bases at V and 2 bases at J, with 11 bases in the middle. From germline, CDR1 is SEHNR and CDR2 FQNEAQ (reference sequence). This chain's CDR3 is CASSRDVTTDTQYF. The CDR3 DNA is TGTGCCAGCAGCCGCGACGTCACCACAGATACGCAGTATTTT. Combining the CDR3 with reference TRBV7-9 and TRBJ2-3 gives the whole variable domain DTGVSQNPRHKITKRGQNVTFRCDPISEHNRLYWYRQTLGQGPEFLTYFQNEAQLEKSRLLSDRFSAERPKGSFSTLEIQRTEQGDSAMYLCASSRDVTTDTQYFGPGTRLTVL.